These T cell receptor beta chains were read from a single sample in a study of T cell responses to AZD1222 COVID-19 vaccine. Produced via immunoSEQ multiplex PCR; TCRdb's table is partial and in-frame only. This sample has around 90,000 clones; about 88% occur once, and the top ten carry 13%. The source material was peripheral blood, sampled on day 0 of AZD1222 vaccination. Receptor source: an adult in good health. Both conserved end residues are part of each CDR3. The order of the fields is V gene, D gene, J gene, CDR3 protein. The D gene is left open where the match is weak.

TRBV9	NA	TRBJ1-1	CASSVGLANTEAFF
TRBV7-8	NA	TRBJ1-5	CASSLGVGNQPQHF
TRBV27	NA	TRBJ2-2	CASSLTGDDSAGELFF
TRBV9	NA	TRBJ1-1	CASSVVSGSNTEAFF
TRBV18	NA	TRBJ1-2	CASSPGRVAYGYTF
TRBV6-5	TRBD1	TRBJ2-7	CASRFGQGSHEQYF
TRBV28	NA	TRBJ2-7	CASSLDPRSYEQYF
TRBV10-2	NA	TRBJ2-5	CASSESGQEETQYF
TRBV7-8	NA	TRBJ1-5	CASSLASRASNQPQHF
TRBV3-1/TRBV3-2	NA	TRBJ1-4	CASSQMGTDEKLFF
TRBV4-3	NA	TRBJ1-5	CASSQDREGRGNQPQHF
TRBV28	NA	TRBJ2-5	CASSSRTPQETQYF
TRBV6-5	NA	TRBJ1-4	CASRGSIGKLFF
TRBV2	TRBD1	TRBJ1-1	CASSPGQRVTEAFF
TRBV5-1	TRBD1	TRBJ1-2	CASSPETGTGGVGYTF
TRBV2	NA	TRBJ1-3	CASSPRTSGNTIYF
TRBV13	TRBD2	TRBJ2-7	CASSLLAGGMYEQYF
TRBV5-4	TRBD1	TRBJ1-3	CASSSGGTGLSGNTIYF
TRBV12-3/TRBV12-4	NA	TRBJ2-7	CASSFPGQYEQYF
TRBV5-4	NA	TRBJ1-4	CASSLETATNEKLFF
TRBV6-2/TRBV6-3	TRBD1	TRBJ2-5	CASSSTPGTGAGTQYF
TRBV10-3	NA	TRBJ1-2	CAISDGGARLGYTF
TRBV19	NA	TRBJ1-5	CASSIGTGRSNQPQHF
TRBV9	NA	TRBJ1-6	CASSVEDGRPGGLHF
TRBV30	TRBD1	TRBJ1-4	CAWSVRGQEKLFF